The sequence of this T cell receptor (beta chain) was determined in a study of T-cell memory formation after mild COVID-19. Study outcomes and limitations: CD4+ bias marked clones expanding day 15 to 37, unlike balanced contracting clones. Confirmation was lacking for SARS-CoV-2 specificity of second-wave clones that peaked on day 37.

TCRdb analysed the 5' RACE reads with MiXCR anew, one entry per CDR3 protein. The table shows 70,000 to 100,000 distinct CDR3 sequences, with about 16% occurring only once. Germline V lookup: CDR1 SGHRS, CDR2 YFSETQ. The CDR3 totals 8 residues. The V end was cut by 10 bases, the J end by 5 bases, with 1 base between. Comments on this clonotype: The antigen is not known.

This TCR derives from a man between 18 and 35 years old who had mild COVID-19 (a few samples of this study predate the infection). Cell type and time point are not known. The sample consisted of PBMCs or a T cell subset sorted from them (not recorded which). The chain is built from TRBV5-1 and TRBJ2-1; D unclear. The CDR3 here is CADNEQFF. CDR3 bases: TGCGCCGACAATGAGCAGTTCTTC.